This is a list of T cell receptor beta chains from one sample in a study of T cell repertoires in cytomegalovirus infection. TCRdb processed the reads anew with MiXCR; each CDR3 protein has one entry. The data show 650,000 to 850,000 distinct CDR3 sequences, 29% seen once. Their recognized antigens are unknown. This specimen was cultured CD8+ T cells from PBMCs, taken from culture after CMV antigen stimulation. Receptor source: a human donor in good health (CMV status not recorded). Some clones in this sample may be carry-over from other donors' samples. Each CDR3 is given without its conserved first and last residue.

V gene: TRBV6-1; J gene: TRBJ1-4; CDR3 protein: ASLRYSGTLVATNEKLF
V gene: TRBV24-1; J gene: TRBJ1-1; CDR3 protein: ATSDHPGTGETF
V gene: TRBV7-9; J gene: TRBJ1-1; CDR3 protein: ASSLEVRSTEAF
V gene: TRBV11-2; J gene: TRBJ2-1; CDR3 protein: ASRFRVDEQF
V gene: TRBV12-3/TRBV12-4; J gene: TRBJ2-5; CDR3 protein: ASSFSSGRLSLETQY
V gene: TRBV7-9; J gene: TRBJ2-7; CDR3 protein: ASSYSGGPYEQY
V gene: TRBV7-9; J gene: TRBJ2-1; CDR3 protein: ASAARERDDNEQF
V gene: TRBV4-1; J gene: TRBJ2-5; CDR3 protein: ASSSSGLTGQETQY
V gene: TRBV27; J gene: TRBJ1-1; CDR3 protein: ASSLSASGFTEAF
V gene: TRBV6-8; J gene: TRBJ2-1; CDR3 protein: ASSYGQASGGIYNEQF
V gene: TRBV28; J gene: TRBJ2-7; CDR3 protein: ASSPRDLVHEQY
V gene: TRBV7-6; J gene: TRBJ2-2; CDR3 protein: ASNPDRVYTGELF
V gene: TRBV6-6; J gene: TRBJ1-6; CDR3 protein: ASSYETGRNSPLH
V gene: TRBV6-5; J gene: TRBJ1-2; CDR3 protein: ASRGGGDPNYGYT
V gene: TRBV20-1; J gene: TRBJ2-5; CDR3 protein: SARDSLRLAPQETQY
V gene: TRBV7-6; J gene: TRBJ1-2; CDR3 protein: GAEIPNYGYT
V gene: TRBV6-8; J gene: TRBJ2-2; CDR3 protein: ASNYGTPQAGELF
V gene: TRBV6-5; J gene: TRBJ1-2; CDR3 protein: ASSYRGQTVGYT
V gene: TRBV6-5; J gene: TRBJ1-2; CDR3 protein: ASRLRTAWGTYT
V gene: TRBV4-1; J gene: TRBJ2-2; CDR3 protein: ASLGQGISTGELF
V gene: TRBV6-6; J gene: TRBJ1-2; CDR3 protein: ATHDRAGGYT
V gene: TRBV6-6; J gene: TRBJ1-1; CDR3 protein: ASGWTGEDTEAF
V gene: TRBV7-9; J gene: TRBJ1-1; CDR3 protein: ASSSTGSRDTEAF
V gene: TRBV6-5; J gene: TRBJ1-2; CDR3 protein: ASSWTGGDYGYT
V gene: TRBV4-3; J gene: TRBJ1-6; CDR3 protein: ASSQEPPTVYQSPLH
V gene: TRBV27; J gene: TRBJ1-6; CDR3 protein: ASSSEQSSYNSPLH
V gene: TRBV2; J gene: TRBJ2-2; CDR3 protein: ASSDQPLNTGELF
V gene: TRBV7-9; J gene: TRBJ2-5; CDR3 protein: ASSFPAGDGQETQY